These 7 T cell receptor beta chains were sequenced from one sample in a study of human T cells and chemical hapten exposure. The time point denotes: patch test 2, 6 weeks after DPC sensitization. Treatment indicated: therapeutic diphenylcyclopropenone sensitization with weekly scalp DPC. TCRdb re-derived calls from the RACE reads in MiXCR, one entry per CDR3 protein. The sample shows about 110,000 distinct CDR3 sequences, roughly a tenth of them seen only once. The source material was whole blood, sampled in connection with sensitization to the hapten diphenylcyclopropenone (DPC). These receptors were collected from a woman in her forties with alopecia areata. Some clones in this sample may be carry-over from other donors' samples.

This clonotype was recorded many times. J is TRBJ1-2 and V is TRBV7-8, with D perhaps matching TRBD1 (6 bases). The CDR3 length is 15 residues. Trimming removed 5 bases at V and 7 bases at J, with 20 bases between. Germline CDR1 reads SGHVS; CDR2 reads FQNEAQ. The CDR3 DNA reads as TGTGCCAGCAGCGCTAAATCGAGGGGGAATCGTGGCTACACCTTC. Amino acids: CASSAKSRGNRGYTF.

The CDR3 spells CASSLGGSSTEAFF. DNA of the CDR3: TGTGCCAGCAGCTTAGGGGGCAGCAGCACTGAAGCTTTCTTT. This sequence joins TRBV7-6 and TRBJ1-1; tentative D call: TRBD1 (5 bases). This CDR3 region has 14 residues. The germline V gene has CDR1 SGHVS and CDR2 FNYEAQ. Trimming took 1 base from V and 4 from J, leaving 10 bases between them.

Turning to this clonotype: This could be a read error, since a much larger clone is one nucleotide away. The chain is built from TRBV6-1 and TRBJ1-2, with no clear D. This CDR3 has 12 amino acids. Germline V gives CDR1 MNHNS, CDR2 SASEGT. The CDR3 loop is CPSSEGPVGYTF. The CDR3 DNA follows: TGTCCCAGCAGCGAAGGGCCCGTGGGCTACACCTTC.

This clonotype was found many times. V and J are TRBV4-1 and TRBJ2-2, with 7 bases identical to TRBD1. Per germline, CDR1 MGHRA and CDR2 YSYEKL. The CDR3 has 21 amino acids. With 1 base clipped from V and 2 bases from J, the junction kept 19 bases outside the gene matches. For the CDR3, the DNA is TGCGCCAGCAGCCAAGGTCCCCTCGACAGGGAGCTACAACGAAACACCGGGGAGCTGTTTTTT. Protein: CASSQGPLDRELQRNTGELFF.

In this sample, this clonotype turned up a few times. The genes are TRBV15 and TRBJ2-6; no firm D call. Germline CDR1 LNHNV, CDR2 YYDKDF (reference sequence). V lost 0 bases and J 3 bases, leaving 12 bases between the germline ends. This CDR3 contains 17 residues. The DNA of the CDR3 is TGTGCCACCAGCAGAGAGATTCGGGTATTTGGGGCCAACGTCCTGACTTTC. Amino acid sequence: CATSREIRVFGANVLTF.

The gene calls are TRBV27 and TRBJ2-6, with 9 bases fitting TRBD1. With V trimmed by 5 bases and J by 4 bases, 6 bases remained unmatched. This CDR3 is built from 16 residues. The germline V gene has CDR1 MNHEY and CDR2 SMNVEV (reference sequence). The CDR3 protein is CASSANRGLGANVLTF. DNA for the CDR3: TGTGCCAGCAGTGCAAACAGGGGGCTCGGGGCCAACGTCCTGACTTTC.

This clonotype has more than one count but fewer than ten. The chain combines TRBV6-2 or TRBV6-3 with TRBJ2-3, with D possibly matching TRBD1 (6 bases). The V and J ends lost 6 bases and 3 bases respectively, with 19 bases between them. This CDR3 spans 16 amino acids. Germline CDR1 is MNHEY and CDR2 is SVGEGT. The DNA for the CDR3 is TGTGCCAGCAGCGTAGGACAGTCAGTGAGAACAGATACGCAGTATTTT. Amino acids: CASSVGQSVRTDTQYF.